This TCR beta chain was recovered during a study of blood T cell repertoires in COVID-19. The overall study: Collection of acute and convalescent COVID-19 samples took place in the United States, Italy and Spain. Sample material is recorded as cDNA or gDNA derived from T cells, B-cell-depleted T cells, or PBMCs.

The CDR3 length is 14 residues. The germline gives CDR1 MDHEN, CDR2 SYDVKM. V gave up 2 bases and J gave up 4 bases, with 11 bases separating them. Original methodology: Amplified reference gene primers provided the basis for estimating nucleated cell counts. Data came from immunoSEQ multiplex PCR; TCRdb stores just in-frame clones and leaves some out. The D gene and trimming were derived from the DNA, and the V and J assignments and clone size from that table. The sample lists about 80,000 clones; roughly four fifths were seen once. This rearrangement joins TRBV28 to TRBJ1-2; D uncertain. The sample was peripheral blood. The clonotype comes from a man between 60 and 70 years old with acute or convalescent COVID-19. The CDR3 reads CASSLAGQLYGYTF. Written as DNA, the CDR3 is TGTGCCAGCAGTTTAGCTGGGCAGCTCTATGGCTACACCTTC.